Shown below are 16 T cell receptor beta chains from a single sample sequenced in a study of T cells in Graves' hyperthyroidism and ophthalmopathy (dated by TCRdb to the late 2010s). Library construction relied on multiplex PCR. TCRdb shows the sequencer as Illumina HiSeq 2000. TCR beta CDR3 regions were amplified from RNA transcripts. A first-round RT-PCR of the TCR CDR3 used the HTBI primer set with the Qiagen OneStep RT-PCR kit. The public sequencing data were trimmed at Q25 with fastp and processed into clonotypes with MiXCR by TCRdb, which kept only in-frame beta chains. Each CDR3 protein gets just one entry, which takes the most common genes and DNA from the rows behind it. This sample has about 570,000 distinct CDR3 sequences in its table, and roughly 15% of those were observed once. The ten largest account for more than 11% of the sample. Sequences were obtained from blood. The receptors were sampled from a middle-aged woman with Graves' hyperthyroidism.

The chain's CDR3 is CASSVGIYSNQPQHF. As DNA, the CDR3 is TGTGCCAGCAGCGTGGGGATCTATAGCAATCAGCCCCAGCATTTT. The V and J genes are TRBV27 and TRBJ1-5; D is unresolved. From germline, CDR1 is MNHEY and CDR2 SMNVEV (reference sequence). V gave up 6 bases and J gave up 0 bases, with 12 bases separating them. This CDR3 is built from 15 residues.

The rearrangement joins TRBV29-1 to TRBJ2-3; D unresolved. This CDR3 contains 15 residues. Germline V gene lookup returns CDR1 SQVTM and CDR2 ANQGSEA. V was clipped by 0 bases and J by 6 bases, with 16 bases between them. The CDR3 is CSVEEAGPAPDTQYF. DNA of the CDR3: TGCAGCGTTGAAGAGGCCGGACCAGCTCCCGATACGCAGTATTTT.

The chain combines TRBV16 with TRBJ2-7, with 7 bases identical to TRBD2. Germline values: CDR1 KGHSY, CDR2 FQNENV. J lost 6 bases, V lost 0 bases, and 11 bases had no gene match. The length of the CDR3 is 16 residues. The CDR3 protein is CASSQSSGRGRGEQYF. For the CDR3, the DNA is TGTGCCAGCAGCCAATCGAGCGGGCGGGGGAGAGGCGAGCAGTACTTC.

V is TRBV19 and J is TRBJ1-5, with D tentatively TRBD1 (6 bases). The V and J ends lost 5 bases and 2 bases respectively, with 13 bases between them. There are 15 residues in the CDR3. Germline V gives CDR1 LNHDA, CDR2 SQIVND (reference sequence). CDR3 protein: CASSAGVYGNQPQHF. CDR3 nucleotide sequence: TGTGCCAGTAGTGCAGGGGTATACGGCAATCAGCCCCAGCATTTT.

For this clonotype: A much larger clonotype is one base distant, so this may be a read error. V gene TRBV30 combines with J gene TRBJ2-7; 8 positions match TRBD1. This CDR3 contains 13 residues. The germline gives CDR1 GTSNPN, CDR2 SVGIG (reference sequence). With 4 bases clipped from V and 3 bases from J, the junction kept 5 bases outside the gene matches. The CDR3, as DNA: TGTGCCTGGACAGGGGGCGGTTTCTACGAGCAGTACTTC. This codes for CAWTGGGFYEQYF.

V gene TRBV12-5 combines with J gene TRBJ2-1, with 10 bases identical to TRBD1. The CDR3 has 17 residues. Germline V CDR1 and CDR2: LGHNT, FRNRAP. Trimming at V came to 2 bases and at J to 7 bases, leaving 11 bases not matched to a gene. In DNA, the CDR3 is TGTGCTAGTGGTTTGACAATCCGGGACAGGGGTCGAAATGAGCAGTTCTTC. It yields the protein CASGLTIRDRGRNEQFF.

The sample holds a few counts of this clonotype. The CDR3 bases are TGTGCCAGCAGTCCGTTGGGGAGCCGCAATCAGCCCCAGCATTTT. It codes for CASSPLGSRNQPQHF. The chain recombines TRBV12-3 or TRBV12-4 with TRBJ1-5; D is uncertain. V was pared by 5 bases and J by 2 bases, with 13 bases between. The CDR3 has 15 residues.

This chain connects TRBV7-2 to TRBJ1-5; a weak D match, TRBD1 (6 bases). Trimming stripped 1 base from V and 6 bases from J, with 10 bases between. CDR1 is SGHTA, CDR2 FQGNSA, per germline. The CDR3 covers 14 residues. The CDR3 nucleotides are TGTGCCAGCAGCTTAGACAGGGTTAGTCAGCCCCAGCATTTT. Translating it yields CASSLDRVSQPQHF.

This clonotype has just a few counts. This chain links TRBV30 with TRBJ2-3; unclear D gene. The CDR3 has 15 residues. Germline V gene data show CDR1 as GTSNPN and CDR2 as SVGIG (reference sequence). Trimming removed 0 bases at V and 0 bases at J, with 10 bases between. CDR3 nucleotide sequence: TGTGCCTGGAGTGTACGGTCAACTAGCACAGATACGCAGTATTTT. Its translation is CAWSVRSTSTDTQYF.

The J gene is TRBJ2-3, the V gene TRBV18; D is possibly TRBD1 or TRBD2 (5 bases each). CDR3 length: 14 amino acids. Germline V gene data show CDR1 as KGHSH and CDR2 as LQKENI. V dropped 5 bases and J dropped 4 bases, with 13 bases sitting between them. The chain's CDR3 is CASSWGARADTQYF. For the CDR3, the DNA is TGTGCCAGCTCATGGGGCGCGAGGGCAGATACGCAGTATTTT.

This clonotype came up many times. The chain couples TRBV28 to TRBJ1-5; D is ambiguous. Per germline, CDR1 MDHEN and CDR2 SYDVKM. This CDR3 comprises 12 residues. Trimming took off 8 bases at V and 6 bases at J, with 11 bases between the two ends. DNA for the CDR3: TGTGCCAGCCTCGGCGGAAGTCAGCCCCAGCATTTT. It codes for CASLGGSQPQHF.

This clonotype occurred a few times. The CDR3 region is CASSFSSGGEQYF. The CDR3, as DNA: TGTGCCAGCAGCTTCTCCTCCGGGGGGGAGCAGTACTTC. V and J are TRBV5-4 and TRBJ2-7; 7 positions agree with TRBD2. With V trimmed by 2 bases and J by 7 bases, 6 bases remained unmatched. The CDR3 runs to 13 residues. Germline lookup yields CDR1 SGHNT and CDR2 YYREEE (reference sequence).

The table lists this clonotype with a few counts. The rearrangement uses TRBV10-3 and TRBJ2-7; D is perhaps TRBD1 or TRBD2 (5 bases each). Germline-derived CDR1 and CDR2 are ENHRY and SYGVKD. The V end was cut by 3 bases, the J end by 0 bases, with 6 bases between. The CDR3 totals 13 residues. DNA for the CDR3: TGTGCCATCAGTGATGGGACCTCCTACGAGCAGTACTTC. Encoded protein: CAISDGTSYEQYF.

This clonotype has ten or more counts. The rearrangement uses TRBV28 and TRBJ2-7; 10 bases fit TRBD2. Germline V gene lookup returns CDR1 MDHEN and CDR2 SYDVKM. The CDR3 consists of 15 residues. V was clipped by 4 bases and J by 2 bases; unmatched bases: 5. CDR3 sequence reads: CASSSPAGGTYEQYF. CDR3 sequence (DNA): TGTGCCAGCAGTTCCCCAGCGGGAGGGACCTACGAGCAGTACTTC.

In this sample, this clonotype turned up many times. The CDR3, as DNA: TGTGCCAGCCAGACTAGCGGGAGCCGGGGCACCGGGGAGCTGTTTTTT. Translation gives CASQTSGSRGTGELFF. The chain combines TRBV7-2 with TRBJ2-2; 12 bases align to TRBD2. CDR3 length equals 16 residues. Germline V gene sequence: CDR1 SGHTA, CDR2 FQGNSA. Germline trimming cut 8 bases from V and 4 bases from J; bases unmatched to any gene: 8.

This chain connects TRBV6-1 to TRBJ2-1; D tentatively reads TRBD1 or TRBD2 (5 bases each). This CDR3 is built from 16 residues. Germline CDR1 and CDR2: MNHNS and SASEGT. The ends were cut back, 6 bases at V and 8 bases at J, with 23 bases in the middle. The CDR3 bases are TGTGCCAGCAGCCTCGGGACCCCCACTTCACGTGATGAGCAGTTCTTC. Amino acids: CASSLGTPTSRDEQFF.